Following are 26 T cell receptor beta chains from one sample sequenced in a study of OX40 agonist ivuxolimab in advanced cancers. The data were produced by immunoSEQ multiplex PCR, yet TCRdb's version contains in-frame clones alone and is incomplete. The sample lists 50,000 to 55,000 clones; approximately 75% were seen once. Sample: CD4+ or CD8+ T cells sorted from blood, taken in a trial of the OX40 agonist ivuxolimab. These receptors were obtained from an adult with an advanced solid tumor such as melanoma, head and neck, liver or kidney cancer.

This clone qualifies as medium-sized. The chain has TRBV5-6 and TRBJ1-1, with D perhaps matching TRBD1 (6 bases). The CDR3 contains 13 residues. The germline V and J ends were trimmed by 2 bases and 4 bases, with 9 bases remaining between them. CDR1 and CDR2 (germline): SGHDT, YYEEEE. The CDR3 loop reads CASSFRGFTEAFF. CDR3 nucleotides: TGTGCCAGCAGCTTCAGGGGATTCACTGAAGCTTTCTTT. Together with reference TRBV5-6 and TRBJ1-1, the CDR3 gives the full variable domain: DAGVTQSPTHLIKTRGQQVTLRCSPKSGHDTVSWYQQALGQGPQFIFQYYEEEERQRGNFPDRFSGHQFPNYSSELNVNALLLGDSALYLCASSFRGFTEAFFGQGTRLTVV.

This chain joins TRBV27 and TRBJ2-7, with 9 bases matching TRBD1. The CDR3 is 12 amino acids. Unmatched junction bases numbered 2, after V lost 9 bases and J lost 2 bases. The germline gives CDR1 MNHEY, CDR2 SMNVEV (reference sequence). The CDR3 DNA reads TGTGCCAGGGGACAGGGAGCCTACGAGCAGTACTTC. It yields the protein CARGQGAYEQYF.

The chain combines TRBV5-1 with TRBJ1-4; D possibly corresponds to TRBD1 (6 bases). The CDR3 contains 15 residues. Per the germline V gene, CDR1 is SGHRS and CDR2 is YFSETQ. V was clipped by 0 bases and J by 6 bases, with 12 bases between them. DNA of the CDR3: TGCGCCAGCAGCTTGGGGCAGGGGAAGGATGAAAAACTGTTTTTT. It is translated as CASSLGQGKDEKLFF.

This chain links TRBV7-9 with TRBJ1-4, with TRBD1 identical over 10 bases. With 5 bases clipped from V and 8 bases from J, the junction kept 8 bases outside the gene matches. Germline CDR1 reads SEHNR; CDR2 reads FQNEAQ (reference sequence). There are 15 residues in the CDR3. DNA for the CDR3: TGTGCCAGCAGCCCGGAAGGGACAGGGGCCGAAAAACTGTTTTTT. This encodes CASSPEGTGAEKLFF.

The chain carries TRBV15 and TRBJ2-7; weak D call: TRBD2 (5 bases). Looked up from germline, CDR1 is LNHNV and CDR2 is YYDKDF (reference sequence). This CDR3 has 15 amino acids. Trimming removed 0 bases at V and 2 bases at J, with 11 bases between. The CDR3 DNA reads TGTGCCACCAGCAGAGACGGGGAAGTCCCCTACGAGCAGTACTTC. This codes for CATSRDGEVPYEQYF.

This clone was seen only a few times. This sequence joins TRBV5-1 and TRBJ2-1; D may match TRBD1 or TRBD2 (6 bases each). CDR3 size: 15 residues. Trimming stripped 2 bases from V and 6 bases from J, with 15 bases between. Germline loops: CDR1 SGHRS, CDR2 YFSETQ. CDR3 sequence (DNA): TGCGCCAGCAGCTTTCTGGGGGGCCAGCTCAATGAGCAGTTCTTC. Translation: CASSFLGGQLNEQFF. The variable domain in full, completed from reference TRBV5-1 and TRBJ2-1, reads KAGVTQTPRYLIKTRGQQVTLSCSPISGHRSVSWYQQTPGQGLQFLFEYFSETQRNKGNFPGRFSGRQFSNSRSEMNVSTLELGDSALYLCASSFLGGQLNEQFFGPGTRLTVL.

The chain uses TRBV5-4 and TRBJ2-1; D gene uncertain. Per the germline V gene, CDR1 is SGHNT and CDR2 is YYREEE (reference sequence). The CDR3 spans 13 residues. The ends were cut back, 4 bases at V and 6 bases at J, with 11 bases in the middle. The CDR3 bases are TGTGCCAGCAGCCAGACGATGGGCAATGAGCAGTTCTTC. Residues: CASSQTMGNEQFF.

The chain employs TRBV6-6 and TRBJ1-2; TRBD1 agrees at 8 bases. CDR1 is MNHNY, CDR2 SVGAGI, per germline (reference sequence). CDR3 length equals 14 residues. V was pared by 0 bases and J by 8 bases, with 5 bases of the junction left unmatched. CDR3 DNA sequence: TGTGCCAGCAGTTACTCGCCAGGGGGCGAGGGCTACACCTTC. Its protein product is CASSYSPGGEGYTF.

This rearrangement joins TRBV4-2 to TRBJ1-2; 7 nucleotides match TRBD1. The V and J ends lost 2 bases and 4 bases, in that order; junction bases with no gene match: 7. Germline V CDR1 and CDR2: LGHNA, YNFKEQ. This CDR3 is 15 amino acids long. CDR3 bases: TGTGCCAGCAGCCAATCCGGACAGGCTACCTATGGCTACACCTTC. Protein product: CASSQSGQATYGYTF.

J is TRBJ1-5 and V is TRBV5-5; 8 bases are a match to TRBD1. The CDR3 consists of 15 residues. Germline V CDR1 and CDR2: SGHKS, YYEKEE (reference sequence). The J segment lost 4 bases and the V segment lost 4 bases, leaving 7 bases of the junction unmatched. Here the CDR3 reads CASSTEGQVNQPQHF. As DNA, the CDR3 is TGTGCCAGCAGCACCGAGGGACAGGTGAATCAGCCCCAGCATTTT.

Only a few counts were recorded for this clone. The J gene is TRBJ1-1, the V gene TRBV11-2; possible D gene TRBD1, 5 bases. Germline CDR1 and CDR2: SGHAT and FQNNGV. CDR3 length equals 12 residues. The CDR3 nucleotides are TGTGCGACCCGGGGCCGCGGGACTGAAGCTTTCTTT. This encodes CATRGRGTEAFF.

This clone is termed medium-sized. This chain uses TRBV7-9 with TRBJ2-7; 8 bases agree with TRBD2. The CDR3 totals 12 residues. The germline V gene encodes CDR1 SEHNR and CDR2 FQNEAQ (reference sequence). The CDR3 coding sequence is TGTGCATGCGGGGGGCGCGGCTACGAGCAGTACTTC. It yields the protein CACGGRGYEQYF. Together with reference TRBV7-9 and TRBJ2-7, the CDR3 gives the full variable domain: DTGVSQNPRHKITKRGQNVTFRCDPISEHNRLYWYRQTLGQGPEFLTYFQNEAQLEKSRLLSDRFSAERPKGSFSTLEIQRTEQGDSAMYLCACGGRGYEQYFGPGTRLTVT.

The gene calls are TRBV5-4 and TRBJ2-3; the D gene is possibly TRBD1 (6 bases). V was shortened by 0 bases and J by 1 base, with 6 bases between the two germline ends. The CDR3 extends over 14 amino acids. Germline V gene data show CDR1 as SGHNT and CDR2 as YYREEE (reference sequence). For the CDR3, the DNA is TGTGCCAGCAGCTTGGAGGGGGGCACAGATACGCAGTATTTT. It encodes CASSLEGGTDTQYF.

V gene TRBV5-1 combines with J gene TRBJ2-3; D gene uncertain. V gave up 0 bases and J gave up 0 bases, with 5 bases separating them. Germline CDR1 and CDR2: SGHRS and YFSETQ. The CDR3 length is 14 residues. The CDR3 loop reads CASSLDGSTDTQYF. The CDR3 nucleotides are TGCGCCAGCAGCTTGGACGGCAGCACAGATACGCAGTATTTT.

For the CDR3, the DNA is TGTGCCAGCAGCTCGCTTGGCCGGGGGGCGCCCAGCTATGGCTACACCTTC. Protein sequence: CASSSLGRGAPSYGYTF. The chain uses TRBV5-8 and TRBJ1-2; the D gene is possibly TRBD1 (6 bases). Germline V gives CDR1 SGHTS, CDR2 YDEGEE. The CDR3 consists of 17 residues. V was pared by 3 bases and J by 4 bases, with 22 bases between.

The chain uses TRBV5-6 and TRBJ1-1, with D possibly being TRBD1 (6 bases). V was shortened by 7 bases and J by 1 base, with 17 bases between the two germline ends. The CDR3 is 15 residues long. CDR1 is SGHDT, CDR2 YYEEEE, per germline. For the CDR3, the DNA is TGTGCCAGCCGACCCGTGGGGGGGGCGAACACTGAAGCTTTCTTT. It codes for CASRPVGGANTEAFF.

As for this clone: Other DNA sequences from this sample encode an identical CDR3 as well. This chain links TRBV5-6 with TRBJ2-5, with 9 bases matching TRBD2. The V segment lost 4 bases and the J segment 5 bases; nucleotides outside the gene matches: 9. The CDR3 consists of 15 residues. Germline V lookup: CDR1 SGHDT, CDR2 YYEEEE. CDR3: CASSLGGGAVETQYF. Written as DNA, the CDR3 is TGTGCCAGCAGCCTGGGCGGGGGGGCCGTGGAGACCCAGTACTTC.

V and J are TRBV5-6 and TRBJ1-6, with 8 bases fitting TRBD1. CDR3 size: 15 residues. J was trimmed by 7 bases and V by 0 bases; bases with no gene match: 3. Germline V gene lookup returns CDR1 SGHDT and CDR2 YYEEEE. The CDR3 DNA reads TGTGCCAGCAGCTTGGATTGGACAGGGAATTCACCCCTCCACTTT. Translated, it gives CASSLDWTGNSPLHF.

This chain links TRBV6-5 with TRBJ2-5; D may be TRBD1 or TRBD2 (6 bases each). CDR1 and CDR2 (germline): MNHEY, SVGAGI. The length of the CDR3 is 14 residues. Trimming removed 6 bases from V and 5 bases from J, with 16 bases in between. CDR3 DNA: TGTGCCAGCAGGATGACGTCGGGGGCTGAGACCCAGTACTTC. It translates to CASRMTSGAETQYF.

The CDR3 reads CASSDRGSGANVLTF. CDR3 DNA: TGTGCCAGCAGTGACAGGGGATCTGGGGCCAACGTCCTGACTTTC. The chain couples TRBV2 to TRBJ2-6; tentatively, D is TRBD1 (6 bases). The CDR3 sequence is 15 residues long. Per germline, CDR1 SNHLY and CDR2 FYNNEI. The germline V and J ends were trimmed by 3 bases and 1 base, with 7 bases remaining between them.

The chain uses TRBV6-5 and TRBJ2-2; no reliable D call. The CDR3 is 14 residues long. Trimming removed 2 bases from V and 1 base from J, with 5 bases in between. Germline V lookup: CDR1 MNHEY, CDR2 SVGAGI. CDR3 bases: TGTGCCAGCAGTTACGTGGAGAACACCGGGGAGCTGTTTTTT. It codes for CASSYVENTGELFF.

V gene TRBV2 combines with J gene TRBJ1-1; D may be TRBD1 (6 bases). The CDR3 extends over 14 amino acids. Germline V gene sequence: CDR1 SNHLY, CDR2 FYNNEI. Trimming removed 4 bases at V and 6 bases at J, with 15 bases between. CDR3 sequence (DNA): TGTGCCAGCAGTGGGTGGAACAGGGCTTCTGAAGCTTTCTTT. Encoded protein: CASSGWNRASEAFF.

The V gene is TRBV10-1, the J gene TRBJ1-1; the match to TRBD1 covers 7 bases. J was trimmed by 2 bases and V by 7 bases; bases with no gene match: 19. CDR1 and CDR2 (germline): WNHNN, SYGVQD (reference sequence). The CDR3 loop spans 18 amino acids. CDR3 in amino acids: CASTAKDSHDRANTEAFF. The CDR3 nucleotides are TGCGCCAGCACCGCCAAAGACAGCCATGACAGGGCAAACACTGAAGCTTTCTTT.

This chain links TRBV7-8 with TRBJ2-3, with TRBD2 matching 7 bases. With 5 bases clipped from V and 6 bases from J, the junction kept 8 bases outside the gene matches. CDR1 SGHVS and CDR2 FQNEAQ come from the germline V gene. The CDR3 totals 14 residues. As DNA, the CDR3 is TGTGCCAGCAGCCGCCTGGGGGGGTCCGATACGCAGTATTTT. Its protein is CASSRLGGSDTQYF.

This clone was recorded a few times. The CDR3 loop reads CASSSPPNYGYTF. The DNA for the CDR3 is TGTGCCAGCAGCTCCCCCCCGAACTATGGCTACACCTTC. The chain recombines TRBV28 with TRBJ1-2; no clear D. CDR3 length: 13 residues. Germline-derived CDR1 and CDR2 are MDHEN and SYDVKM. V gave up 6 bases and J gave up 2 bases, with 10 bases separating them.

The chain links TRBV6-5 to TRBJ2-1, with 7 positions matching TRBD1. This CDR3 is built from 14 residues. The ends lost 6 bases at V and 10 bases at J; junction bases unmatched: 12. Germline values: CDR1 MNHEY, CDR2 SVGAGI. CDR3 in DNA: TGTGCCAGCAGAGCTCCGGACAGGTTTCAAGAGCAGTTCTTC. Residues: CASRAPDRFQEQFF.